This record looks at one T cell receptor beta chain sequence and its context. The data were obtained in a study of cytomegalovirus exposure and HLA in healthy donors. The V gene end was trimmed by 3 bases and the J gene end by 0 bases; junction bases not matched to a gene: 2. Germline CDR1 MDHEN, CDR2 SYDVKM. The CDR3 contains 14 residues. With 60 Vbeta and 13 Jbeta primers, the PCR was carried out. Clones were read by immunoSEQ multiplex PCR, and TCRdb kept only the in-frame ones, dropping some. The table shows 170,000 or so clones, with around 80% occurring only once. Specimen: PBMCs. V is TRBV28 and J is TRBJ2-7; TRBD1 agrees at 7 bases. The clonotype originates from a woman in her forties or fifties in good health and CMV-seropositive. CDR3 amino acids: CASSLGDSSYEQYF. As DNA, the CDR3 is TGTGCCAGCAGTTTGGGGGACAGCTCCTACGAGCAGTACTTC. Using reference TRBV28 and TRBJ2-7 for the parts outside the CDR3, the full variable domain is DVKVTQSSRYLVKRTGEKVFLECVQDMDHENMFWYRQDPGLGLRLIYFSYDVKMKEKGDIPEGYSVSREKKERFSLILESASTNQTSMYLCASSLGDSSYEQYFGPGTRLTVT.